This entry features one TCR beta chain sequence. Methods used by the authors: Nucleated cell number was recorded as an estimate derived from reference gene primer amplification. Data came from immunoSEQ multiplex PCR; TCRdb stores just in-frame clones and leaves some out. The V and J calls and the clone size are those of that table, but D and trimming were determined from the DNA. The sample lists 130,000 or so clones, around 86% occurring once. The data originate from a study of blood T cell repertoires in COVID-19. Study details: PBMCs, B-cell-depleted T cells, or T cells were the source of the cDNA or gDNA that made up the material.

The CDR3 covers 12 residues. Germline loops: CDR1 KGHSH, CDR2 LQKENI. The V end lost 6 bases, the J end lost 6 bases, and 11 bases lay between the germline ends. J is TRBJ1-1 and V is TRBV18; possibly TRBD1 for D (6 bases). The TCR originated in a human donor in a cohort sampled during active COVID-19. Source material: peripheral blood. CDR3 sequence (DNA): TGTGCCAGCTCCCCGAGGACAGCTGAAGCTTTCTTT. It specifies CASSPRTAEAFF.